This TCR beta chain was profiled in a study of blood T cell repertoires in COVID-19. Study details: There were acute and convalescent COVID-19 samples, and they came from the United States, Italy and Spain. PBMCs, B-cell-depleted T cells, or T cells were the source of the cDNA or gDNA that made up the material.

How the authors handled the data: Estimation of nucleated cell counts relied on the amplification of reference gene primers. Measured with immunoSEQ multiplex PCR; TCRdb has only the in-frame clones, and not every one. The V and J calls and clone size were taken over from that table, and D and trimming were inferred from the DNA. The sample shows approximately 260,000 clones, approximately 82% of them seen only once. Material for sequencing was peripheral blood. This clonotype originated in a woman older than 75 with active or convalescent COVID-19.

Here the CDR3 DNA reads TGTGCCAGTAGGGGGATACCGGGACTGATGAACACTGAAGCTTTCTTT. It encodes CASRGIPGLMNTEAFF. The chain has TRBV19 and TRBJ1-1, with D maybe TRBD1 (5 bases). CDR1 and CDR2 (germline): LNHDA, SQIVND (reference sequence). V lost 6 bases, J lost 0 bases, and 17 bases lay in between. CDR3 length equals 16 residues.